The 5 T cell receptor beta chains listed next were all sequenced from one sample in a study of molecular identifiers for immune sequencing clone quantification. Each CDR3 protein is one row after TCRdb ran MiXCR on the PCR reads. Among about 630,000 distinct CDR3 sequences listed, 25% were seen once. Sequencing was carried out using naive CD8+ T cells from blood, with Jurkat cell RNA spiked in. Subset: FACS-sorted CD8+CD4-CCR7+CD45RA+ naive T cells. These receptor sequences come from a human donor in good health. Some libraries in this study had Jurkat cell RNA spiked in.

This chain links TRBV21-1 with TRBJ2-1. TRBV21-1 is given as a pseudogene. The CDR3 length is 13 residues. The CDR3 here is CATEKKTYNEQFF. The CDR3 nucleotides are TGTGCCACCGAGAAAAAGACCTACAATGAGCAGTTCTTC.

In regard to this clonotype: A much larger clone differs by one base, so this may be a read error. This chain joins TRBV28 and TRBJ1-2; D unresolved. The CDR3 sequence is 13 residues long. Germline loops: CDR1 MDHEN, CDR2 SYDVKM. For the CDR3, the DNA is TGTGCCAGCGGTTTCGACAATTCTTATGGCTACACCTTC. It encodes CASGFDNSYGYTF.

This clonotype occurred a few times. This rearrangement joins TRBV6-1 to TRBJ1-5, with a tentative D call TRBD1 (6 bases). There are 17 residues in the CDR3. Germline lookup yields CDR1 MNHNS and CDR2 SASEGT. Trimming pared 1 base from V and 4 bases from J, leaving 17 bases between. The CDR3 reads CASSEEWGATFNQPQHF. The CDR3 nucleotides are TGTGCCAGCAGTGAAGAATGGGGGGCAACCTTTAATCAGCCCCAGCATTTT.

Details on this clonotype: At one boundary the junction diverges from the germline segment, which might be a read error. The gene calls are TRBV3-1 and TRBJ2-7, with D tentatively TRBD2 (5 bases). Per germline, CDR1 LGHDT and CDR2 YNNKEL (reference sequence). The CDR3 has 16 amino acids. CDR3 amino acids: CTSSQGGPGSSYEQYF. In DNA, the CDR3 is TGTACCAGCAGCCAAGGAGGTCCGGGAAGCTCCTACGAGCAGTACTTC.

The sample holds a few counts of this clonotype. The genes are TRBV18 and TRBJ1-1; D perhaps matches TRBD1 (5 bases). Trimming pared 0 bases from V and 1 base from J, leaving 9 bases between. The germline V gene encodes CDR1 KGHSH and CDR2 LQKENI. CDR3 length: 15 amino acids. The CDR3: CASSPPAGQNTEAFF. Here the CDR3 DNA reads TGTGCCAGCTCACCACCGGCGGGGCAGAACACTGAAGCTTTCTTT.